This TCR beta chain is drawn from a study of blood T cells in healthy people across ages. Points from the study as a whole: Getting older went along with TCR beta diversity per million T cells dropping roughly linearly. Estimates of total diversity, which came from one million sequenced T cells, were considered to be underestimates.

Through a sample-barcoded 5' primer and a J-beta primer mix, a second PCR was run for roughly 7 to 11 cycles. Tagging of each cDNA molecule was performed by a template-switch adaptor with 12 random nucleotides. From the 5' RACE reads, TCRdb called clonotypes with MiXCR, one entry per CDR3 protein. This sample has approximately 1.5 million distinct CDR3 sequences, with roughly 43% found just once. CDR3 length: 16 residues. Germline V gives CDR1 MDHEN, CDR2 SYDVKM. J was trimmed by 6 bases and V by 5 bases; bases with no gene match: 10. Remarks on this clonotype: Its specificity is not known.

Caucasian, healthy and from Russia, the donors were aged between about 6 and 90. This receptor was identified in a woman aged 18-29 years in good health. Specimen: blood. This rearrangement joins TRBV28 to TRBJ1-5; 10 bases align to TRBD1. The CDR3 nucleotides are TGTGCCAGCAGTAAAGGCCGGGACAGGGGTCGTCAGCCCCAGCATTTT. It yields the protein CASSKGRDRGRQPQHF.